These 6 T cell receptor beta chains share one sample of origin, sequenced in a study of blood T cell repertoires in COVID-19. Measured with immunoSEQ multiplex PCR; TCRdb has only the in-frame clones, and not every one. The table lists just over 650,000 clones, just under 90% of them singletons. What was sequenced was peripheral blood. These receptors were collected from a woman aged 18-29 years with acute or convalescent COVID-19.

The CDR3 loop is CASSYSDRGLNEQFF. The CDR3, as DNA: TGTGCCAGCAGTTACTCCGACAGGGGGCTCAATGAGCAGTTCTTC. V is TRBV6-5 and J is TRBJ2-1; TRBD1 matches 10 bases. The CDR3 sequence is 15 residues long. The germline gives CDR1 MNHEY, CDR2 SVGAGI. With 0 bases clipped from V and 6 bases from J, the junction kept 2 bases outside the gene matches.

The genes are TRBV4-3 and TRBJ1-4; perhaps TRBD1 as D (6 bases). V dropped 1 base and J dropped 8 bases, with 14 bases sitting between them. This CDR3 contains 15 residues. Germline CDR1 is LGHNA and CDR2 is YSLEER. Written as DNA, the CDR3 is TGCGCCAGCAGCCAAGGCCCCGGGGGGGGCGAAAAACTGTTTTTT. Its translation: CASSQGPGGGEKLFF.

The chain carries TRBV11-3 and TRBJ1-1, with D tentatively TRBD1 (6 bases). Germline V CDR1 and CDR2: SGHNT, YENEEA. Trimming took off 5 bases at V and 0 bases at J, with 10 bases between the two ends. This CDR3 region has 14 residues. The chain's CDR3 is CASSADSLNTEAFF. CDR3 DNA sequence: TGTGCCAGCAGCGCGGACAGCTTGAACACTGAAGCTTTCTTT.

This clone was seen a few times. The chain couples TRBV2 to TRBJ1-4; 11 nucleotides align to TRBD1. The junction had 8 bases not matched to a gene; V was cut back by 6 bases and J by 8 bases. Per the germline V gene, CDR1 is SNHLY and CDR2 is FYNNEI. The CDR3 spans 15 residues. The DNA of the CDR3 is TGTGCCAGCAGCCGGACAGGGGGCGATTGGGAAAAACTGTTTTTT. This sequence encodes CASSRTGGDWEKLFF. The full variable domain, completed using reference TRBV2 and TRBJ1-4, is EPEVTQTPSHQVTQMGQEVILRCVPISNHLYFYWYRQILGQKVEFLVSFYNNEISEKSEIFDDQFSVERPDGSNFTLKIRSTKLEDSAMYFCASSRTGGDWEKLFFGSGTQLSVL.

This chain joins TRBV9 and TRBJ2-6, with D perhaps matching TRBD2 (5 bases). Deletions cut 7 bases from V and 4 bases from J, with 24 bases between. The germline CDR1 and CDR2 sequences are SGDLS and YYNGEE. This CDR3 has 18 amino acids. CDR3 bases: TGTGCCAGCCGTCGGGGTAGGTGGTTCGTTTCCGGGGCCAACGTCCTGACTTTC. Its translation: CASRRGRWFVSGANVLTF.

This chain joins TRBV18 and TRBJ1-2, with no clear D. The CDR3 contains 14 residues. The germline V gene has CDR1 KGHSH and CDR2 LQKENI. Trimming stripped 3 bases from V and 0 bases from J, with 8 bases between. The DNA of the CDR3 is TGTGCCAGCTCACCGCCGCTAGCTAACTATGGCTACACCTTC. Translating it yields CASSPPLANYGYTF.